Below, 17 T cell receptor beta chains from the same sample are listed, as sequenced in a study of shared clonotypes between healthy human individuals. The assay was immunoSEQ multiplex PCR, and TCRdb's table has in-frame clones only and misses some. The data contain more than 2 million clones, more than 90% of them singletons. Specimen: naive CD4+ T cells sorted from blood. Described subset: CD45RA+ positively selected. The receptors here all came from a man between 18 and 29 years old in good health.

The chain recombines TRBV4-1 with TRBJ2-5, with 9 bases lining up with TRBD2. V lost 2 bases and J lost 3; bases outside the gene matches: 7. Germline V lookup: CDR1 MGHRA, CDR2 YSYEKL. The CDR3 length is 16 residues. The CDR3 DNA sequence: TGCGCCAGCAGCCAACTCCCGGGACTAGCAAAAGAGACCCAGTACTTC. It codes for CASSQLPGLAKETQYF.

The chain is built from TRBV6-5 and TRBJ2-7; D perhaps matches TRBD1 (5 bases). The length of the CDR3 is 11 residues. V was cut by 8 bases and J by 5 bases, with 10 bases left in between. Germline V gene sequence: CDR1 MNHEY, CDR2 SVGAGI. CDR3 sequence: CASRQIHEQYF. Here the CDR3 DNA reads TGTGCCAGCCGACAGATCCACGAGCAGTACTTC.

The rearrangement links TRBV5-1 to TRBJ2-7; TRBD1 aligns across 8 bases. CDR1 SGHRS and CDR2 YFSETQ come from the germline V gene. Unmatched junction bases numbered 11, after V lost 3 bases and J lost 6 bases. The CDR3 runs to 15 residues. The CDR3 here is CASSWGQVGSSEQYF. The CDR3 DNA reads TGCGCCAGCAGCTGGGGACAGGTAGGGTCTTCCGAGCAGTACTTC.

The chain joins TRBV2 to TRBJ2-1; 11 bases match TRBD2. V trimming: 5 bases; J trimming: 2 bases; junction bases outside the gene matches: 2. This CDR3 spans 15 amino acids. Germline CDR1 reads SNHLY; CDR2 reads FYNNEI. In DNA, the CDR3 is TGTGCCAGCAGTCTAGCGGGGGGACCCTACAATGAGCAGTTCTTC. It is translated as CASSLAGGPYNEQFF.

With respect to this clone: Additional DNA sequences in this sample encode the identical CDR3. The CDR3 loop reads CASSEGGGPDTQYF. The CDR3 DNA reads TGTGCCAGCAGTGAAGGGGGGGGCCCAGATACGCAGTATTTT. The rearrangement uses TRBV6-1 and TRBJ2-3, with D perhaps matching TRBD2 (7 bases). Germline V gene sequence: CDR1 MNHNS, CDR2 SASEGT. The V gene lost 1 base and the J gene lost 4 bases, with 9 bases spanning the gap. This CDR3 has 14 residues.

The V and J genes are TRBV6-1 and TRBJ1-5; weak D call: TRBD1 (5 bases). The CDR3 is 18 residues long. CDR1 and CDR2 (germline): MNHNS, SASEGT. V was trimmed by 0 bases and J by 4 bases, leaving 19 bases between them. The CDR3 here is CASSEAEWRAGWNQPQHF. Written as DNA, the CDR3 is TGTGCCAGCAGTGAAGCTGAGTGGAGGGCAGGGTGGAATCAGCCCCAGCATTTT.

The chain links TRBV5-4 to TRBJ2-3; TRBD2 agrees at 8 bases. The CDR3 contains 14 residues. Germline-derived CDR1 and CDR2 are SGHNT and YYREEE (reference sequence). V was clipped by 1 base and J by 5 bases; unmatched bases: 3. DNA for the CDR3: TGTGCCAGCAGCTTGAGCGGGGGAGGAGATACGCAGTATTTT. It specifies CASSLSGGGDTQYF.

The genes are TRBV30 and TRBJ2-7; the D call may be TRBD1 or TRBD2 (5 bases each). Germline V gives CDR1 GTSNPN, CDR2 SVGIG (reference sequence). The CDR3 totals 15 residues. V was clipped by 5 bases and J by 7 bases, with 24 bases between them. The CDR3 loop is CAWVAVRGARGEQYF. The CDR3 DNA is TGTGCCTGGGTGGCCGTGCGAGGGGCAAGGGGTGAGCAGTACTTC.

This clone was picked up one time. This sequence joins TRBV2 and TRBJ2-1; 13 bases align to TRBD2. The trim removed 4 bases at V and 7 bases at J, leaving 4 bases unmatched. The CDR3 extends over 15 amino acids. Germline V CDR1 and CDR2: SNHLY, FYNNEI. The CDR3 is CASSVETSGRNEQFF. CDR3 DNA sequence: TGTGCCAGCAGTGTTGAGACTAGCGGGAGGAATGAGCAGTTCTTC.

V usage is TRBV6-6 and J usage is TRBJ2-7; TRBD1 agrees at 8 bases. Germline-derived CDR1 and CDR2 are MNHNY and SVGAGI (reference sequence). This CDR3 spans 15 amino acids. Trimming cost V 2 bases and J 5 bases; bases outside gene matches: 8. CDR3 in DNA: TGTGCCAGCAGTTACCGACAGGGGAGTTTCAACGAGCAGTACTTC. This codes for CASSYRQGSFNEQYF.

Note on this clone: Distinct nucleotide sequences in the sample also encode this CDR3. The V call is TRBV29-1, the J call TRBJ2-3; D is perhaps TRBD2 (5 bases). CDR1 is SQVTM and CDR2 is ANQGSEA in the germline V gene. The CDR3 runs 12 residues. V was pared by 6 bases and J by 1 base, with 8 bases between. The DNA of the CDR3 is TGCAGCGTGGCGGAGGGCACAGATACGCAGTATTTT. Protein sequence: CSVAEGTDTQYF.

The chain couples TRBV30 to TRBJ1-2; TRBD1 matches 8 bases. The CDR3 has 15 residues. Germline V CDR1 and CDR2: GTSNPN, SVGIG (reference sequence). V trimming: 3 bases; J trimming: 4 bases; junction bases outside the gene matches: 10. CDR3 sequence (DNA): TGTGCCTGGAGCGTAGGTCAGGGGACAGGCTATGGCTACACCTTC. It specifies CAWSVGQGTGYGYTF.

The chain is built from TRBV27 and TRBJ1-6; D gene ambiguous. V lost 3 bases, J lost 8 bases, and 14 bases lay in between. There are 15 residues in the CDR3. CDR1 is MNHEY, CDR2 SMNVEV, per germline (reference sequence). CDR3 coding DNA: TGTGCCAGCAGTTTCGGAGGGCTCAGCTATTCACCCCTCCACTTT. It specifies CASSFGGLSYSPLHF.

CDR3 nucleotides: TGTGCCAGCAGTGGGGACAGGCTGAACACCGGGGAGCTGTTTTTT. It yields the protein CASSGDRLNTGELFF. This chain connects TRBV6-1 to TRBJ2-2; TRBD1 matches at 8 bases. This CDR3 contains 15 residues. The germline V gene encodes CDR1 MNHNS and CDR2 SASEGT. J was trimmed by 1 base and V by 4 bases; bases with no gene match: 2.

For this clone: Other nucleotide sequences from this sample produce the same CDR3. The CDR3 sequence: CASSPSGTEAFF. CDR3 nucleotide sequence: TGTGCCAGCTCACCAAGCGGCACTGAAGCTTTCTTT. This chain uses TRBV18 with TRBJ1-1; D remains ambiguous. Germline CDR1 reads KGHSH; CDR2 reads LQKENI. Deletions cut 2 bases from V and 4 bases from J, with 5 bases between. The CDR3 runs to 12 residues.

The V gene is TRBV6-5, the J gene TRBJ1-2; TRBD1 is a possible D gene (5 bases). Germline loops: CDR1 MNHEY, CDR2 SVGAGI. V lost 2 bases and J lost 5, with 18 bases in between. The CDR3 totals 16 residues. The CDR3 DNA follows: TGTGCCAGCAGTTACACCAGTGAGGGGACGGCATATGGCTACACCTTC. Protein sequence: CASSYTSEGTAYGYTF.

This clone was seen a single time. The V call is TRBV7-2, the J call TRBJ2-1; 8 bases line up with TRBD1. From germline, CDR1 is SGHTA and CDR2 FQGNSA. V lost 1 base, J lost 3 bases, and 5 bases stayed unmatched. The CDR3 has 16 amino acids. CDR3 region: CASSLVAGGYYNEQFF. DNA for the CDR3: TGTGCCAGCAGCTTAGTGGCAGGGGGCTACTACAATGAGCAGTTCTTC.